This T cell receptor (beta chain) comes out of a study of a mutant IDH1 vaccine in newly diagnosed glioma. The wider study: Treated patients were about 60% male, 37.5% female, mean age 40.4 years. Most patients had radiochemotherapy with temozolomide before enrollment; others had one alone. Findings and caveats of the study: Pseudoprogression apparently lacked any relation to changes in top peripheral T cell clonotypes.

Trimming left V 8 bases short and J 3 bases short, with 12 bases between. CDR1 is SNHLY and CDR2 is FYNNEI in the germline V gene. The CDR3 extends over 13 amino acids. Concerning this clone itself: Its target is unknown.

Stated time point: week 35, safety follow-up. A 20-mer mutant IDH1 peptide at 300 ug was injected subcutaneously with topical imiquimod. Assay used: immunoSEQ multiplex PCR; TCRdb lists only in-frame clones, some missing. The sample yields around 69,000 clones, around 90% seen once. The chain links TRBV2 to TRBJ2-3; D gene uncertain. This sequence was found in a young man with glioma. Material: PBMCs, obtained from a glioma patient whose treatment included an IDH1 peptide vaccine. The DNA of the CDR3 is TGTGCCAGCGACTTGCGCCCGACAGATACGCAGTATTTT. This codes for CASDLRPTDTQYF. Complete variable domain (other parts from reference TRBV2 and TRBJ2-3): EPEVTQTPSHQVTQMGQEVILRCVPISNHLYFYWYRQILGQKVEFLVSFYNNEISEKSEIFDDQFSVERPDGSNFTLKIRSTKLEDSAMYFCASDLRPTDTQYFGPGTRLTVL.